Described below is a single T cell receptor beta chain sequence and its context. The antigen remains unidentified. With the Oncomine TCR Beta short-read assay, DNA from cultured CD4+ T cells was sequenced. After culture, CD4+ T cells served as the source for genomic DNA extraction. TCRdb redid the calling of the PCR reads with MiXCR, one entry per CDR3 protein. The data contain around 16,000 distinct CDR3 sequences, about 35% of them singletons. The data derive from a study of vaccination and CD4 T cells after COVID-19. Study at large: Cells received overlapping spike peptides from SARS-CoV-2, HCoV-NL63, HCoV-OC43 and HCoV-229E as stimulation. General observations from the study: Median roughly 86% of reactive clones detected in convalescent patients emerged only post-vaccination.

CDR1 and CDR2 (germline): SEHNR, FQNEAQ (reference sequence). V lost 5 bases to trimming and J lost 2 bases; unmatched junction nucleotides: 6. The CDR3 is 15 residues long. Treatment described: roughly 10-day PBMC culture with coronavirus spike peptide pools or control peptides (ViraFEST assay). Each well held two million PBMCs in IL-2 (10 IU/ml) medium with approximately 9.9 ug/ml peptide pools. The chain recombines TRBV7-9 with TRBJ1-5; 7 bases agree with TRBD1. Sequencing used cultured CD4+ T cells from blood. The clonotype was recovered from a human donor with COVID-19. The CDR3: CASSPSTGRNQPQHF. In nucleotides, the CDR3 is TGTGCCAGCAGCCCATCGACAGGGCGCAATCAGCCCCAGCATTTT. The full variable domain, with the rest looked up from reference TRBV7-9 and TRBJ1-5, is DTGVSQNPRHKITKRGQNVTFRCDPISEHNRLYWYRQTLGQGPEFLTYFQNEAQLEKSRLLSDRFSAERPKGSFSTLEIQRTEQGDSAMYLCASSPSTGRNQPQHFGDGTRLSIL.